These 16 T cell receptor beta chains were all obtained from the same sample, sequenced in a study of blood T cell repertoires in COVID-19. Clones were sequenced by immunoSEQ multiplex PCR, and TCRdb holds only the in-frame ones, with some missing. The top ten clones hold approximately 4% of a sample with under 200,000 clones, roughly nine tenths of them seen once. Sequencing was performed on peripheral blood. Source of these receptors: a woman between 65 and 79 years old with acute or convalescent COVID-19.

The V and J genes are TRBV11-2 and TRBJ2-7; unclear D gene. V was clipped by 5 bases and J by 0 bases, with 11 bases between them. This CDR3 is 14 amino acids long. Per the germline V gene, CDR1 is SGHAT and CDR2 is FQNNGV. The CDR3 coding sequence is TGTGCCAGCAGCAAACCAATGAGCTCCTACGAGCAGTACTTC. Protein sequence: CASSKPMSSYEQYF. Complete variable domain (other parts from reference TRBV11-2 and TRBJ2-7): EAGVAQSPRYKIIEKRQSVAFWCNPISGHATLYWYQQILGQGPKLLIQFQNNGVVDDSQLPKDRFSAERLKGVDSTLKIQPAKLEDSAVYLCASSKPMSSYEQYFGPGTRLTVT.

The rearrangement links TRBV15 to TRBJ1-5; perhaps TRBD1 as D (6 bases). CDR3 length: 15 amino acids. Looked up from germline, CDR1 is LNHNV and CDR2 is YYDKDF (reference sequence). With 0 bases removed from V and 7 bases from J, the gap between germline ends came to 13 bases. The chain's CDR3 is CATSRDRGAGQPQHF. Here the CDR3 DNA reads TGTGCCACCAGCAGAGACAGGGGAGCAGGACAGCCCCAGCATTTT.

The rearrangement uses TRBV28 and TRBJ1-5; D not resolved. This CDR3 is built from 16 residues. Per germline, CDR1 MDHEN and CDR2 SYDVKM. The V gene lost 6 bases and the J gene lost 1 base, with 16 bases spanning the gap. CDR3 amino acids: CASRGFRLSSNQPQHF. For the CDR3, the DNA is TGTGCCAGCAGAGGATTCAGGTTATCCAGCAATCAGCCCCAGCATTTT.

The chain combines TRBV7-8 with TRBJ2-1, with D perhaps TRBD1 (6 bases). Germline values: CDR1 SGHVS, CDR2 FQNEAQ. V lost 0 bases, J lost 3 bases, and 12 bases lay in between. This CDR3 contains 16 residues. The CDR3 DNA follows: TGTGCCAGCAGCTTAGCGCAGGGGACCTACTACAATGAGCAGTTCTTC. It yields the protein CASSLAQGTYYNEQFF. Based on the CDR3 plus reference TRBV7-8 and TRBJ2-1, the full variable domain is GAGVSQSPRYKVAKRGQDVALRCDPISGHVSLFWYQQALGQGPEFLTYFQNEAQLDKSGLPSDRFFAERPEGSVSTLKIQRTQQEDSAVYLCASSLAQGTYYNEQFFGPGTRLTVL.

The chain links TRBV4-3 to TRBJ2-2; 7 nucleotides line up with TRBD2. The CDR3 covers 16 residues. V lost 0 bases to trimming and J lost 3 bases; unmatched junction nucleotides: 4. CDR1 and CDR2 from the germline V gene are LGHNA and YSLEER. The CDR3 DNA follows: TGCGCCAGCAGCCAAGATTTCGGGGGGTACACCGGGGAGCTGTTTTTT. It codes for CASSQDFGGYTGELFF.

The chain carries TRBV6-6 and TRBJ2-7; possibly TRBD1 for D (6 bases). V lost 6 bases, J lost 3 bases, and 9 bases lay in between. This CDR3 has 12 residues. Per germline, CDR1 MNHNY and CDR2 SVGAGI (reference sequence). The CDR3: CASSKQGYEQYF. The CDR3 DNA follows: TGTGCCAGCAGCAAACAGGGCTACGAGCAGTACTTC.

CDR3 amino acids: CASSLDRGNQPQHF. The CDR3 nucleotides are TGTGCCAGCAGCCTGGACAGGGGGAATCAGCCCCAGCATTTT. This chain uses TRBV5-5 with TRBJ1-5, with 10 bases that match TRBD1. This CDR3 has 14 amino acids. CDR1 is SGHKS, CDR2 YYEKEE, per germline (reference sequence). V shed 4 bases and J 4 bases; nucleotides not matched to a gene: 2.

The chain is built from TRBV4-3 and TRBJ2-1, with 8 bases lining up with TRBD2. Germline V CDR1 and CDR2: LGHNA, YSLEER. Trimming at V came to 2 bases and at J to 0 bases, leaving 3 bases not matched to a gene. The CDR3 spans 16 residues. DNA for the CDR3: TGCGCCAGCAGCCAATATGCGGGGGGCTCCTACAATGAGCAGTTCTTC. Protein: CASSQYAGGSYNEQFF.

V gene TRBV7-3 combines with J gene TRBJ2-2; D may be TRBD2 (6 bases). Germline V CDR1 and CDR2: SGHTA, FQGTGA. The V end was cut by 1 base, the J end by 6 bases, with 36 bases between. The CDR3 has 23 amino acids. The CDR3 nucleotides read TGTGCCAGCAGCTTAATCATCTTGCTGAAAAGCCAATGGGACTCCCTTACCTCCGGGGAGCTGTTTTTT. Translating gives CASSLIILLKSQWDSLTSGELFF.

V usage is TRBV10-2 and J usage is TRBJ1-2; TRBD1 matches 12 bases. The V gene's germline CDR1 is WSHSY and CDR2 SAAADI. The CDR3 length is 16 residues. Trimming removed 2 bases from V and 7 bases from J; junction bases left unmatched: 8. The CDR3 DNA follows: TGCGCCAGCAGTGAGCGCCGGGACAGGGGGCAGGGTGGCTACACCTTC. This codes for CASSERRDRGQGGYTF.

This clone was observed a single time. The chain recombines TRBV5-1 with TRBJ1-1; TRBD1 matches at 8 bases. V lost 3 bases, J lost 7 bases, and 5 bases stayed unmatched. The CDR3 contains 13 residues. Germline V lookup: CDR1 SGHRS, CDR2 YFSETQ. The CDR3 nucleotides are TGCGCCAGCAGCTCTCAACAGGGGGTTGAAGCTTTCTTT. Translating gives CASSSQQGVEAFF.

The chain combines TRBV5-1 with TRBJ2-7, with D possibly being TRBD1 (6 bases). V lost 4 bases and J lost 2, with 16 bases in between. The CDR3 is made up of 15 amino acids. The germline V gene encodes CDR1 SGHRS and CDR2 YFSETQ. In DNA, the CDR3 is TGCGCCAGCAGCCGGATCGCAGGGGCGGCCTACGAGCAGTACTTC. Its translation: CASSRIAGAAYEQYF.

V and J are TRBV19 and TRBJ2-3; TRBD2 matches 11 bases. V lost 4 bases, J lost 1 base, and 1 base stayed unmatched. The CDR3 spans 15 residues. Germline CDR1 and CDR2: LNHDA and SQIVND (reference sequence). The CDR3 sequence: CASSTGLAGTDTQYF. Written as DNA, the CDR3 is TGTGCCAGTAGTACGGGACTAGCGGGCACAGATACGCAGTATTTT.

This clone was found a few times. The J gene is TRBJ1-5, the V gene TRBV30; no reliable D call. The CDR3 has 15 amino acids. Trimming took 0 bases from V and 3 from J, leaving 12 bases between them. Germline V lookup: CDR1 GTSNPN, CDR2 SVGIG (reference sequence). The CDR3 coding sequence is TGTGCCTGGAGTGTACGCGCGGGGATCAATCAGCCCCAGCATTTT. Translation: CAWSVRAGINQPQHF.

The rearrangement uses TRBV21-1 and TRBJ1-6. TRBV21-1 is shown as a pseudogene. The CDR3 totals 20 residues. The CDR3 sequence: CASSNSDAADSSSYNSPLHF. The CDR3 DNA follows: TGTGCCAGCAGCAACTCGGATGCTGCGGACTCAAGCTCCTATAATTCACCCCTCCACTTT.

J is TRBJ2-4 and V is TRBV11-2, with D possibly matching TRBD2 (5 bases). Germline V lookup: CDR1 SGHAT, CDR2 FQNNGV. The CDR3 consists of 14 residues. V was clipped by 4 bases and J by 6 bases, with 13 bases between them. The DNA of the CDR3 is TGTGCCAGCAGCTCCCCACCGGGAACAAACATTCAGTACTTC. Translation gives CASSSPPGTNIQYF.